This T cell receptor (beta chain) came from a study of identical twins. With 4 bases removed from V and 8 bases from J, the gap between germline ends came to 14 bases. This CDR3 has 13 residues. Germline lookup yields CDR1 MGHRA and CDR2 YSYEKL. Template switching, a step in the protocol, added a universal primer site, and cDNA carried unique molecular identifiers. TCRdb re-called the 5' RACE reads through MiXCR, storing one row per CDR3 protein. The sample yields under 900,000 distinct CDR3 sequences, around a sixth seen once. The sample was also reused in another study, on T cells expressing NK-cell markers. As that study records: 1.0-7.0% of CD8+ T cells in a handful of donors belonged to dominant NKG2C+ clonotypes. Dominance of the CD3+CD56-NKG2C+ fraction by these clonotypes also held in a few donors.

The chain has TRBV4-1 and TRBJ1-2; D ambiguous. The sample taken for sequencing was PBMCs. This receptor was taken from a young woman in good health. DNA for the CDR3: TGCGCCAGCAGCCTGGGCCAGGCGATGGGCTACACCTTC. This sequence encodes CASSLGQAMGYTF.